Below are 3 T cell receptor beta chains sequenced from a single sample in a study of blood T cell repertoires in COVID-19. Generated by immunoSEQ multiplex PCR, the TCRdb table keeps only in-frame clones and is missing some. The data show under 300,000 clones, around four fifths seen once. The sample was peripheral blood. The receptors stem from a woman in her fifties or sixties with active or convalescent COVID-19.

Only a few counts were recorded for this clone. V usage is TRBV11-3 and J usage is TRBJ2-3; possible D gene TRBD2, 6 bases. V was cut by 1 base and J by 1 base, with 6 bases left in between. Germline V gives CDR1 SGHNT, CDR2 YENEEA. The CDR3 spans 14 residues. CDR3 in DNA: TGTGCCAGCAGCTTAGGCGGGGGCACAGATACGCAGTATTTT. Protein sequence: CASSLGGGTDTQYF.

The rearrangement uses TRBV7-8 and TRBJ1-2, with TRBD1 as a possible D gene (6 bases). The ends were cut back, 0 bases at V and 0 bases at J, with 14 bases in the middle. This CDR3 contains 17 residues. In germline, CDR1 is SGHVS, CDR2 FQNEAQ. The CDR3 spells CASSLALTGQTNYGYTF. Here the CDR3 DNA reads TGTGCCAGCAGCTTAGCGCTCACAGGACAGACTAACTATGGCTACACCTTC.

This rearrangement joins TRBV13 to TRBJ2-3; D possibly corresponds to TRBD2 (5 bases). With 5 bases removed from V and 1 base from J, the gap between germline ends came to 10 bases. Germline CDR1 PRHDT, CDR2 FYEKMQ (reference sequence). The CDR3 loop spans 14 amino acids. The CDR3, as DNA: TGTGCCAGCAGCAACCCCGGGGGCACAGATACGCAGTATTTT. Translating gives CASSNPGGTDTQYF.